This is a list of T cell receptor beta chains from one sample in a study of identical twins. Via MiXCR, TCRdb re-called the 5' RACE reads, giving one row per CDR3 protein. The data show more than 400,000 distinct CDR3 sequences, roughly 15% seen once. Separately, the same data were catalogued under a study of yellow fever vaccine responses in identical twins.

Sample: CD4+ T cells sorted from blood. The receptors stem from a woman aged 18-29 years in good health. Each CDR3 is given with its conserved first and last residue. Fields, in order: CDR3 protein, CDR3 DNA, CDR3 length, V gene, J gene, D gene, clone size. The D gene is left open where the match is weak. Size tells how often a clone was seen (once, few, many) or the class of an expanded clone, and some rows leave it out.

CDR3: CASSFDRGGVIQYF; DNA: TGTGCCAGCAGTTTCGACAGGGGAGGAGTCATTCAGTACTTC; length: 14; V: TRBV27; J: TRBJ2-4; D: TRBD1; size: .
CDR3: CASRIGQGAVSSTDTQYF; DNA: TGTGCCAGCAGGATAGGACAGGGGGCAGTTTCCAGCACAGATACGCAGTATTTT; length: 18; V: TRBV12-3/TRBV12-4; J: TRBJ2-3; D: TRBD1; size: few
CDR3: CASSPLHTAGELFF; DNA: TGTGCCAGCTCCCCGCTCCACACCGCCGGGGAGCTGTTTTTT; length: 14; V: TRBV18; J: TRBJ2-2; D: .; size: few
CDR3: CSVEVQLFTDTQYF; DNA: TGCAGCGTTGAGGTCCAGCTATTCACAGATACGCAGTATTTT; length: 14; V: TRBV29-1; J: TRBJ2-3; D: .; size: .
CDR3: CASSQALGPSYGYTF; DNA: TGTGCCAGCAGCCAAGCGTTGGGGCCAAGTTATGGCTACACCTTC; length: 15; V: TRBV14; J: TRBJ1-2; D: .; size: .
CDR3: CASSGSSGGTGELFF; DNA: TGTGCCAGCAGTGGAAGTAGCGGGGGCACCGGGGAGCTGTTTTTT; length: 15; V: TRBV2; J: TRBJ2-2; D: TRBD2; size: .
CDR3: CSARDLTQGEKLFF; DNA: TGCAGTGCTAGAGATCTAACACAGGGTGAAAAACTGTTTTTT; length: 14; V: TRBV20-1; J: TRBJ1-4; D: .; size: .
CDR3: CASSPGLNYNEQFF; DNA: TGTGCCAGCAGCCCCGGACTAAATTACAATGAGCAGTTCTTC; length: 14; V: TRBV3-1; J: TRBJ2-1; D: .; size: .
CDR3: CSAFLASTDTQYF; DNA: TGCAGTGCTTTTTTAGCTTCCACAGATACGCAGTATTTT; length: 13; V: TRBV20-1; J: TRBJ2-3; D: .; size: .
CDR3: CASTDPGQGAQPQHF; DNA: TGTGCCAGCACCGACCCGGGACAGGGGGCTCAGCCCCAGCATTTT; length: 15; V: TRBV6-2/TRBV6-3; J: TRBJ1-5; D: TRBD1; size: few
CDR3: CASSLGGLGETQYF; DNA: TGTGCCAGCAGTTTGGGGGGGCTTGGAGAGACCCAGTACTTC; length: 14; V: TRBV28; J: TRBJ2-5; D: .; size: many
CDR3: CSVTRQKNTEAFF; DNA: TGCAGCGTGACCCGACAGAAGAACACTGAAGCTTTCTTT; length: 13; V: TRBV29-1; J: TRBJ1-1; D: .; size: few
CDR3: CSAREGLGLATHNEQFF; DNA: TGCAGTGCTAGAGAGGGGTTGGGACTAGCGACCCACAATGAGCAGTTCTTC; length: 17; V: TRBV20-1; J: TRBJ2-1; D: TRBD2; size: .
CDR3: CASSQGVASSYEQYF; DNA: TGTGCCAGCAGCCAAGGGGTGGCTAGCTCCTACGAGCAGTACTTC; length: 15; V: TRBV3-1; J: TRBJ2-7; D: .; size: few
CDR3: CSASDRGPEQYF; DNA: TGCAGTGCTAGTGACAGGGGGCCGGAGCAGTACTTC; length: 12; V: TRBV20-1; J: TRBJ2-7; D: TRBD1; size: few